These 23 T cell receptor beta chains originate from one sample sequenced in a study of T cell clonality in common variable immunodeficiency. No antigens are known for them. The assay was immunoSEQ multiplex PCR, and TCRdb's table has in-frame clones only and misses some. Recorded here are 16,000 or so clones, with no singletons, and the ten leading clones hold about 14%. Findings and limits, study-wide: Reportedly, TCR beta sequences from common variable immunodeficiency showed fewer deletions and N-nucleotide insertions.

Sequencing was carried out using peripheral blood mononuclear cells. The receptors derive from a human donor with common variable immunodeficiency.

Comments on this clone: The CDR3 end is not reached by the read, which stops 3 residues before it; the germline J gene fills it in. V usage is TRBV6-2 or TRBV6-3 and J usage is TRBJ2-2; TRBD2 aligns across 9 bases. The CDR3 contains 14 residues. The junction had 6 bases not matched to a gene; V was cut back by 6 bases and J by 7 bases. In germline, CDR1 is MNHEY, CDR2 SVGEGT. CDR3 amino acids: CASRLAGSGGELFF. The covered CDR3 bases are TGTGCCAGCAGGCTAGCGGGGAGTGGCGGGGAG.

This clone turned up a few times. Read sequence stops 3 residues before the CDR3 end, and the germline J gene provides the missing end. V and J are TRBV18 and TRBJ1-1; D may be TRBD1 (6 bases). Trimming took 3 bases from V and 1 from J, leaving 9 bases between them. This CDR3 region has 14 residues. CDR1 and CDR2 (germline): KGHSH, LQKENI. CDR3 DNA, as far as it was read: TGTGCCAGCTCACCGGACAGCGCGAACACTGAA. Translated: CASSPDSANTE. The CDR3, in full, reads CASSPDSANTEAFF. The whole variable domain, filled in from reference TRBV18 and TRBJ1-1, reads NAGVMQNPRHLVRRRGQEARLRCSPMKGHSHVYWYRQLPEEGLKFMVYLQKENIIDESGMPKERFSAEFPKEGPSILRIQQVVRGDSAAYFCASSPDSANTEAFFGQGTRLTVV.

On this clone itself: The read gets to within 3 residues of the CDR3 end, and the germline J gene fills in the rest. J is TRBJ1-2 and V is TRBV7-9; no clear D gene. This CDR3 is built from 15 residues. The V end was cut by 4 bases, the J end by 0 bases, with 12 bases between. Germline CDR1 SEHNR, CDR2 FQNEAQ (reference sequence). Incomplete CDR3 DNA: TGTGCCAGCAGCTCTCCCCGGGGAGCTAACTATGGC. This codes for CASSSPRGANYG. Given in full, the CDR3 is CASSSPRGANYGYTF.

There are a few counts of this clone. The read comes to an end 3 residues before the CDR3 does, leaving the germline J gene to fill in the end. This sequence joins TRBV6-2 or TRBV6-3 and TRBJ1-5; 10 bases agree with TRBD1. This CDR3 has 16 amino acids. V gave up 7 bases and J gave up 5 bases; unmatched junction bases: 11. CDR1 MNHEY and CDR2 SVGEGT come from the germline V gene. CDR3 residues: CASTGEGGTGDQPQHF. CDR3 DNA (partial): TGTGCCAGCACCGGCGAGGGGGGGACAGGGGATCAGCCC.

This clone was seen repeatedly, ten times or more. The sequenced fragment ends 3 residues before the CDR3 boundary, so the rest is inferred from the germline J gene. The V call is TRBV7-8, the J call TRBJ1-3, with 8 bases identical to TRBD1. The CDR3 has 14 residues. Germline trimming cut 5 bases from V and 7 bases from J; bases unmatched to any gene: 7. Per germline, CDR1 SGHVS and CDR2 FQNEAQ. The CDR3 sequence is CASSIDRGSNTIYF. The CDR3 bases that were read are TGTGCCAGCAGCATAGACAGGGGCAGCAACACC. Together with reference TRBV7-8 and TRBJ1-3, the CDR3 gives the full variable domain: GAGVSQSPRYKVAKRGQDVALRCDPISGHVSLFWYQQALGQGPEFLTYFQNEAQLDKSGLPSDRFFAERPEGSVSTLKIQRTQQEDSAVYLCASSIDRGSNTIYFGEGSWLTVV.

This clone was seen more than once but under ten times. The sequenced fragment ends 3 residues before the CDR3 boundary, so the rest is inferred from the germline J gene. The chain employs TRBV7-6 and TRBJ2-3; 14 nucleotides agree with TRBD2. The CDR3 is 18 amino acids. Germline values: CDR1 SGHVS, CDR2 FNYEAQ. V trimming: 5 bases; J trimming: 0 bases; junction bases outside the gene matches: 7. The sequenced part of the CDR3 DNA is TGTGCCAGCAGCCGACTAGCGGGGGGGCGCTCTAGCACAGATACG. Protein: CASSRLAGGRSSTDT. Given in full, the CDR3 is CASSRLAGGRSSTDTQYF. The entire variable domain, with the rest obtained from reference TRBV7-6 and TRBJ2-3, is as follows: GAGVSQSPRYKVTKRGQDVALRCDPISGHVSLYWYRQALGQGPEFLTYFNYEAQQDKSGLPNDRFSAERPEGSISTLTIQRTEQRDSAMYRCASSRLAGGRSSTDTQYFGPGTRLTVL.

This clone was picked up a small number of times. The sequenced fragment ends 3 residues before the CDR3 boundary, so the rest is inferred from the germline J gene. The chain carries TRBV7-6 and TRBJ2-4; 9 bases match TRBD1. Germline values: CDR1 SGHVS, CDR2 FNYEAQ. The CDR3 length is 15 residues. V shed 5 bases and J 6 bases; nucleotides not matched to a gene: 8. The CDR3 DNA, read in part, is TGTGCCAGCAGCCTGGGACAGGGTAGGGCAAACATT. As protein: CASSLGQGRANI. From start to end, the CDR3 is CASSLGQGRANIQYF.

This clone was observed many times. Read data end 3 residues before the CDR3 end; the end is taken from the germline J gene. The chain couples TRBV12-3 or TRBV12-4 to TRBJ1-5; D is unclear. The V and J ends lost 0 bases and 3 bases respectively, with 9 bases between them. The CDR3 consists of 15 residues. This CDR3 is CASSLAGFNNQPQHF. Incomplete CDR3 DNA: TGTGCCAGCAGTTTAGCAGGGTTTAACAATCAGCCC.

As regards this clone: Read data end 3 residues before the CDR3 end; the end is taken from the germline J gene. The genes are TRBV7-9 and TRBJ1-1, with 8 nucleotides matching TRBD1. The CDR3 spans 11 residues. Looked up from germline, CDR1 is SEHNR and CDR2 is FQNEAQ (reference sequence). CDR3 DNA, as far as it was read: TGTGCCAGCAGCTGGGGACAGGAG. It translates to CASSWGQE. The CDR3 in its entirety is CASSWGQEAFF.

This clone was seen a handful of times. The sequenced fragment ends 3 residues before the CDR3 boundary, so the rest is inferred from the germline J gene. The chain combines TRBV19 with TRBJ1-1, with 7 bases identical to TRBD1. V was clipped by 5 bases and J by 5 bases; unmatched bases: 11. The CDR3 has 15 residues. Germline CDR1 and CDR2: LNHDA and SQIVND (reference sequence). The CDR3: CASSSPGRGQTEAFF. CDR3 DNA, as far as it was read: TGTGCCAGTAGTTCCCCGGGTAGGGGGCAAACTGAA.

This clone was picked up many times. The read falls 3 residues short of the CDR3 end, and the missing part is taken from the germline J gene. The chain employs TRBV29-1 and TRBJ2-1; 11 nucleotides line up with TRBD2. CDR3 length: 14 amino acids. The J segment lost 4 bases and the V segment lost 4 bases, leaving 3 bases of the junction unmatched. From germline, CDR1 is SQVTM and CDR2 ANQGSEA. The sequenced part of the CDR3 DNA is TGCAGCGTTGTACTAGCGGGGGCATACAATGAG. The encoded protein is CSVVLAGAYNE. The whole CDR3 protein is CSVVLAGAYNEQFF.

This clone was observed at least ten times. The read ends 3 residues shy of where the CDR3 ends; the end is completed using the germline J gene. The chain recombines TRBV19 with TRBJ2-3; a weak D match, TRBD2 (5 bases). The CDR3 sequence is 14 residues long. Trimming removed 3 bases from V and 4 bases from J, with 11 bases in between. Germline V gene lookup returns CDR1 LNHDA and CDR2 SQIVND (reference sequence). This CDR3 reads CASSIGGLSDTQYF. The sequenced part of the CDR3 DNA is TGTGCCAGTAGTATTGGCGGGTTGTCAGATACG.

Notes on this clone: The missing CDR3 end, 3 residues past where the read stops, is filled in from the germline J gene. The chain uses TRBV30 and TRBJ2-3, with 7 bases fitting TRBD1. The V segment lost 0 bases and the J segment 3 bases; nucleotides outside the gene matches: 6. The germline gives CDR1 GTSNPN, CDR2 SVGIG (reference sequence). The CDR3 consists of 15 residues. The CDR3 sequence is CAWSVGRGRTDTQYF. The covered CDR3 bases are TGTGCCTGGAGTGTAGGTAGGGGGCGGACAGATACG.

As for this clone: Read data end 3 residues before the CDR3 end; the end is taken from the germline J gene. The V gene is TRBV7-9, the J gene TRBJ2-3, with 7 bases identical to TRBD2. The V and J ends lost 5 bases and 6 bases, in that order; junction bases with no gene match: 11. The CDR3 is made up of 15 amino acids. Per germline, CDR1 SEHNR and CDR2 FQNEAQ (reference sequence). Here the CDR3 reads CASSPELAKMDTQYF. CDR3 DNA (partial): TGTGCCAGCAGCCCGGAACTAGCGAAGATGGATACG.

There are a few counts of this clone. Incomplete CDR3 DNA: TGTGCCAGCAGGAGGACTAGCGGGGGGGCCAGGAATGAG. This sequence encodes CASRRTSGGARNE. In full, the CDR3 is CASRRTSGGARNEQFF. The gene calls are TRBV6-2 or TRBV6-3 and TRBJ2-1, with 15 bases matching TRBD2. The read ends 3 residues before the CDR3 terminus; that terminus is restored from the germline J gene. J lost 7 bases, V lost 6 bases, and 7 bases had no gene match. The CDR3 is 16 residues long. CDR1 MNHEY and CDR2 SVGEGT come from the germline V gene.

This clone was seen repeatedly, ten times or more. The read terminates 3 residues before the CDR3 end, so the remaining end is supplied by the germline J gene. The rearrangement joins TRBV2 to TRBJ1-4, with D possibly being TRBD1 (5 bases). V lost 2 bases and J 4 bases, leaving 11 bases between the germline ends. The CDR3 length is 15 residues. Germline loops: CDR1 SNHLY, CDR2 FYNNEI. CDR3 sequence reads: CASSENRPSNEKLFF. CDR3 DNA (partial): TGTGCCAGCAGTGAAAACAGGCCCAGTAATGAAAAA.

This clone was detected a few times. This chain's CDR3 is CASSPGGNQPQHF. The sequenced part of the CDR3 DNA is TGTGCCAGCTCACCAGGGGGGAATCAGCCC. The chain joins TRBV18 to TRBJ1-5; D might be TRBD1 (5 bases). The read ends 3 residues shy of where the CDR3 ends; the end is completed using the germline J gene. This CDR3 region has 13 residues. The germline CDR1 and CDR2 sequences are KGHSH and LQKENI. V shed 2 bases and J shed 4 bases, with 6 bases lying between them.

This clone showed up just a few times. Coverage ceases 3 residues before the CDR3 finishes, and the germline J gene fills in the end. This sequence joins TRBV6-1 and TRBJ1-4; no clear D gene. The CDR3 consists of 16 residues. The V gene's germline CDR1 is MNHNS and CDR2 SASEGT. Trimming took 4 bases from V and 2 from J, leaving 14 bases between them. The CDR3 is CASSGYRYLTNEKLFF. The CDR3 DNA, read in part, is TGTGCCAGCAGTGGATATCGGTACCTGACTAATGAAAAA.

This clone was counted many times. Read data end 3 residues before the CDR3 end; the end is taken from the germline J gene. The chain combines TRBV28 with TRBJ1-2; TRBD1 matches at 11 bases. From germline, CDR1 is MDHEN and CDR2 SYDVKM. V shed 8 bases and J 4 bases; nucleotides not matched to a gene: 9. CDR3 length equals 15 residues. Partial CDR3 DNA: TGTGCCAGCGACGAACCGGGACAGGGGGGCTATGGC. Its translation is CASDEPGQGGYG. The whole CDR3 protein reads CASDEPGQGGYGYTF.

This clone was picked up a small number of times. Sequencing ends 3 residues short of the CDR3 end; the germline J gene provides the rest. The chain is built from TRBV19 and TRBJ2-2; TRBD1 agrees at 9 bases. Germline lookup yields CDR1 LNHDA and CDR2 SQIVND (reference sequence). The CDR3 runs 15 residues. J was trimmed by 7 bases and V by 2 bases; bases with no gene match: 5. This chain's CDR3 is CASSIRTGGIGELFF. The CDR3 DNA, read in part, is TGTGCCAGTAGTATACGCACAGGGGGCATCGGGGAG.

Only a few counts were recorded for this clone. The CDR3 spells CASSLGLARGEQYF. The covered CDR3 bases are TGTGCCAGCAGCCTCGGACTAGCGAGAGGCGAG. V is TRBV7-3 and J is TRBJ2-7; TRBD2 matches 9 bases. The CDR3 goes on 3 residues after the read ends, and that part is filled in from the germline J gene. The CDR3 sequence is 14 residues long. V was clipped by 5 bases and J by 6 bases; unmatched bases: 8. Looked up from germline, CDR1 is SGHTA and CDR2 is FQGTGA.

To note about this clone: The missing CDR3 end, 3 residues past where the read stops, is filled in from the germline J gene. The J gene is TRBJ2-4, the V gene TRBV18, with 7 nucleotides matching TRBD2. Germline CDR1 reads KGHSH; CDR2 reads LQKENI. The CDR3 covers 18 residues. CDR3 residues: CASSPPLGERGDLTLQYF. The DNA read from the CDR3 is TGTGCCAGCTCACCACCTTTGGGAGAGCGGGGCGATTTAACCCTT.

This clone was found many times. Read data end 3 residues before the CDR3 end; the end is taken from the germline J gene. The chain recombines TRBV5-1 with TRBJ1-6, with D perhaps TRBD1 (6 bases). V gave up 4 bases and J gave up 8 bases, with 16 bases separating them. Germline V lookup: CDR1 SGHRS, CDR2 YFSETQ. The CDR3 contains 15 residues. CDR3 sequence: CASSIGGQYDSPLHF. The part of the CDR3 DNA that was read is TGCGCCAGCAGCATTGGAGGACAGTACGATTCACCC.